One and the same sample provided the 23 T cell receptor beta chains below, sequenced in a study of shared clonotypes between healthy human individuals. The protocol was immunoSEQ multiplex PCR, while the TCRdb copy is restricted to in-frame clones and leaves out a portion. The table lists roughly 1,800,000 clones, about 95% of them singletons. Positive CCR7 selection of CD45RO-negative cells yielded the naive CD8 cells, and terminally differentiated effector memory CD45RA+ cells were excluded. Specimen: naive CD8+ T cells sorted from blood. The receptors were gathered from a man younger than 30 in good health.

As to this clone: This sample includes further DNA sequences coding for the same CDR3. The rearrangement joins TRBV7-6 to TRBJ2-1, with 8 bases fitting TRBD2. Unmatched junction bases numbered 3, after V lost 1 base and J lost 7 bases. CDR3 size: 14 residues. Germline assignment: CDR1 SGHVS and CDR2 FNYEAQ. CDR3 sequence: CASSLEAGVNEQFF. Written as DNA, the CDR3 is TGTGCCAGCAGCTTAGAAGCGGGAGTGAATGAGCAGTTCTTC.

V is TRBV29-1 and J is TRBJ2-3; TRBD1 agrees at 9 bases. The length of the CDR3 is 13 residues. V trimming: 6 bases; J trimming: 7 bases; junction bases outside the gene matches: 8. Germline values: CDR1 SQVTM, CDR2 ANQGSEA. The CDR3 DNA sequence: TGCAGCGTCGCCGGACAGGGGATAAATACGCAGTATTTT. It specifies CSVAGQGINTQYF.

The table lists this clone with a count of one. DNA of the CDR3: TGTGCCTGGGAAGGGACGTTTAATTCACCCCTCCACTTT. Amino acid sequence: CAWEGTFNSPLHF. The chain employs TRBV30 and TRBJ1-6; D perhaps matches TRBD1 (5 bases). CDR1 is GTSNPN and CDR2 is SVGIG in the germline V gene (reference sequence). The ends were cut back, 5 bases at V and 6 bases at J, with 11 bases in the middle. The CDR3 covers 13 residues.

This chain joins TRBV19 and TRBJ1-2; 8 bases fit TRBD1. The CDR3 consists of 14 residues. Germline V lookup: CDR1 LNHDA, CDR2 SQIVND (reference sequence). Losses at the gene ends were 5 bases for V and 4 bases for J; bases not matched to a gene: 6. The CDR3 spells CASSEDRVIYGYTF. The CDR3 nucleotides read TGTGCCAGTAGTGAGGACAGGGTGATCTATGGCTACACCTTC.

The chain links TRBV6-5 to TRBJ1-1; TRBD1 matches at 11 bases. The length of the CDR3 is 14 residues. CDR1 and CDR2 (germline): MNHEY, SVGAGI. Trimming at V came to 7 bases and at J to 7 bases, leaving 8 bases not matched to a gene. The CDR3 region has the DNA TGTGCCAGCACCTCCGGGACAGGGGGGAATGAAGCTTTCTTT. Translation: CASTSGTGGNEAFF.

The chain employs TRBV9 and TRBJ2-7, with D perhaps TRBD1 (6 bases). Germline CDR1 reads SGDLS; CDR2 reads YYNGEE. V dropped 4 bases and J dropped 4 bases, with 15 bases sitting between them. The CDR3 contains 14 residues. The CDR3 protein is CASSSGQSPYEQYF. CDR3 DNA: TGTGCCAGCAGCTCCGGACAGTCCCCTTACGAGCAGTACTTC.

The rearrangement uses TRBV9 and TRBJ2-7; D not resolved. V was shortened by 0 bases and J by 5 bases, with 15 bases between the two germline ends. The germline CDR1 and CDR2 sequences are SGDLS and YYNGEE. CDR3 length: 15 residues. This CDR3 reads CASSVGVAVGDEQYF. The DNA of the CDR3 is TGTGCCAGCAGCGTAGGGGTGGCGGTGGGCGACGAGCAGTACTTC. The full variable domain, with the rest looked up from reference TRBV9 and TRBJ2-7, is DSGVTQTPKHLITATGQRVTLRCSPRSGDLSVYWYQQSLDQGLQFLIQYYNGEERAKGNILERFSAQQFPDLHSELNLSSLELGDSALYFCASSVGVAVGDEQYFGPGTRLTVT.

The J gene is TRBJ1-6, the V gene TRBV25-1; 7 positions match TRBD1. Germline-derived CDR1 and CDR2 are MGHDK and SYGVNS. V gave up 4 bases and J gave up 1 base; unmatched junction bases: 1. This CDR3 spans 15 amino acids. The CDR3 reads CASSGQGSYNSPLHF. The CDR3 coding sequence is TGTGCCAGCAGTGGACAGGGATCCTATAATTCACCCCTCCACTTT.

Worth noting for this clone: One end of the junction varies from germline; a read error may be responsible. The V gene is TRBV6-1, the J gene TRBJ1-2; no firm D call. The V gene's germline CDR1 is MNHNS and CDR2 SASEGT. CDR3 size: 16 residues. CDR3 DNA sequence: TGTGCCAGCAGTGAAGAGACCCTATGGATTAACCATGGCTACACCTTC. Protein sequence: CASSEETLWINHGYTF.

V usage is TRBV9 and J usage is TRBJ2-2; 10 nucleotides line up with TRBD2. CDR1 is SGDLS, CDR2 YYNGEE, per germline. The CDR3 extends over 15 amino acids. V shed 3 bases and J 2 bases; nucleotides not matched to a gene: 1. CDR3 sequence (DNA): TGTGCCAGCAGCGCTAGCGGGAGAAACACCGGGGAGCTGTTTTTT. Translated, it gives CASSASGRNTGELFF. The full variable domain, in which reference TRBV9 and TRBJ2-2 provide the parts outside the CDR3, is DSGVTQTPKHLITATGQRVTLRCSPRSGDLSVYWYQQSLDQGLQFLIQYYNGEERAKGNILERFSAQQFPDLHSELNLSSLELGDSALYFCASSASGRNTGELFFGEGSRLTVL.

The J gene is TRBJ1-6, the V gene TRBV2; D not certain. V lost 4 bases and J 0 bases, leaving 10 bases between the germline ends. The CDR3 spans 16 residues. Germline V CDR1 and CDR2: SNHLY, FYNNEI. The CDR3 DNA is TGTGCCAGCAGTGGAACTAGGAGCTCCTATAATTCACCCCTCCACTTT. Amino acids: CASSGTRSSYNSPLHF.

The chain links TRBV6-1 to TRBJ2-1; D perhaps matches TRBD1 (6 bases). CDR3 length: 17 amino acids. In germline, CDR1 is MNHNS, CDR2 SASEGT. Between the trimmed V and J ends, which lost 0 bases and 8 bases, there was a span of 20 bases. CDR3 protein: CASSEAVAQDSIYEQFF. As DNA, the CDR3 is TGTGCCAGCAGTGAAGCGGTAGCACAGGACAGTATCTATGAGCAGTTCTTC.

In nucleotides, the CDR3 is TGTGCCAGCAGCTCCGGGGAAAACATTCAGTACTTC. This encodes CASSSGENIQYF. The chain is built from TRBV5-4 and TRBJ2-4; TRBD2 is a possible D gene (5 bases). Germline CDR1 reads SGHNT; CDR2 reads YYREEE (reference sequence). This CDR3 is 12 amino acids long. The V end lost 3 bases, the J end lost 5 bases, and 6 bases lay between the germline ends.

The rearrangement joins TRBV7-8 to TRBJ2-5; no definite D call. Germline V gene lookup returns CDR1 SGHVS and CDR2 FQNEAQ. The CDR3 spans 13 residues. V lost 7 bases and J lost 4, with 13 bases in between. CDR3 nucleotides: TGTGCCAGCACCCTCCTGGGTCGAGAGACCCAGTACTTC. Protein: CASTLLGRETQYF.

As concerns this clone: In the same sample, other DNA sequences code for this CDR3. CDR3 protein: CASSLETNTEAFF. CDR3 sequence (DNA): TGTGCCAGCAGCTTGGAGACGAACACTGAAGCTTTCTTT. V and J are TRBV11-2 and TRBJ1-1; D remains unclear. With 3 bases removed from V and 1 base from J, the gap between germline ends came to 6 bases. Germline CDR1 SGHAT, CDR2 FQNNGV. The CDR3 totals 13 residues.

The chain combines TRBV6-6 with TRBJ2-7; 10 nucleotides line up with TRBD1. Germline CDR1 and CDR2: MNHNY and SVGAGI (reference sequence). CDR3 length: 14 residues. V was clipped by 2 bases and J by 4 bases; unmatched bases: 2. As DNA, the CDR3 is TGTGCCAGCAGTTACGGGACAGGGGAATACGAGCAGTACTTC. Translating gives CASSYGTGEYEQYF.

V and J are TRBV27 and TRBJ1-6; D perhaps matches TRBD1 (5 bases). V shed 6 bases and J shed 4 bases, with 16 bases lying between them. CDR3 length: 16 amino acids. The germline V gene encodes CDR1 MNHEY and CDR2 SMNVEV (reference sequence). CDR3 in amino acids: CASSRGAGSYNSPLHF. DNA for the CDR3: TGTGCCAGCAGCCGAGGGGCGGGGTCATATAATTCACCCCTCCACTTT.

This chain uses TRBV4-1 with TRBJ2-5; D not resolved. The DNA end is a closer match to TRBJ2-7, so the J assignment may be wrong. The CDR3 runs to 14 residues. The germline gives CDR1 MGHRA, CDR2 YSYEKL. The CDR3 sequence is CASSQDRTVYEQYF. As DNA, the CDR3 is TGCGCCAGCAGCCAAGATAGAACAGTTTACGAGCAGTACTTC.

The V and J genes are TRBV6-1 and TRBJ2-7; D possibly corresponds to TRBD2 (6 bases). CDR3 length equals 15 residues. The germline CDR1 and CDR2 sequences are MNHNS and SASEGT. The DNA of the CDR3 is TGTGCTAGCTTGTTGACGGGAGTCCTTTCCTACGAGCAGTACTTC. Translation gives CASLLTGVLSYEQYF.

The rearrangement uses TRBV5-1 and TRBJ2-7; 9 bases line up with TRBD1. The CDR3 has 14 residues. V shed 4 bases, J shed 5 bases, and the junction held 7 bases outside the gene matches. The V gene's germline CDR1 is SGHRS and CDR2 YFSETQ. CDR3 protein: CASSPQGQGNEQYF. CDR3 nucleotides: TGCGCCAGCAGCCCACAGGGACAGGGTAACGAGCAGTACTTC.

The gene calls are TRBV7-9 and TRBJ1-1, with 9 bases that match TRBD1. Germline V lookup: CDR1 SEHNR, CDR2 FQNEAQ (reference sequence). Trimming cost V 5 bases and J 7 bases; bases outside gene matches: 14. The CDR3 is 16 amino acids. CDR3 nucleotide sequence: TGTGCCAGCAGCCCAACTGCCGGGACAGGGTGGATTGAAGCTTTCTTT. Translation: CASSPTAGTGWIEAFF.

The V call is TRBV7-9, the J call TRBJ1-5; D remains unclear. The CDR3 has 13 amino acids. From germline, CDR1 is SEHNR and CDR2 FQNEAQ (reference sequence). Trimming removed 5 bases from V and 7 bases from J, with 12 bases in between. Here the CDR3 reads CASSATGGQPQHF. CDR3 DNA sequence: TGTGCCAGCAGCGCTACCGGTGGCCAGCCCCAGCATTTT.

The V call is TRBV7-9, the J call TRBJ2-7; 12 bases are a match to TRBD2. The CDR3 extends over 13 amino acids. Per the germline V gene, CDR1 is SEHNR and CDR2 is FQNEAQ (reference sequence). With 5 bases clipped from V and 10 bases from J, the junction kept 6 bases outside the gene matches. The CDR3: CASSASGRVEQYF. The CDR3 DNA reads TGTGCCAGCAGCGCTAGCGGGAGGGTGGAACAGTACTTC.